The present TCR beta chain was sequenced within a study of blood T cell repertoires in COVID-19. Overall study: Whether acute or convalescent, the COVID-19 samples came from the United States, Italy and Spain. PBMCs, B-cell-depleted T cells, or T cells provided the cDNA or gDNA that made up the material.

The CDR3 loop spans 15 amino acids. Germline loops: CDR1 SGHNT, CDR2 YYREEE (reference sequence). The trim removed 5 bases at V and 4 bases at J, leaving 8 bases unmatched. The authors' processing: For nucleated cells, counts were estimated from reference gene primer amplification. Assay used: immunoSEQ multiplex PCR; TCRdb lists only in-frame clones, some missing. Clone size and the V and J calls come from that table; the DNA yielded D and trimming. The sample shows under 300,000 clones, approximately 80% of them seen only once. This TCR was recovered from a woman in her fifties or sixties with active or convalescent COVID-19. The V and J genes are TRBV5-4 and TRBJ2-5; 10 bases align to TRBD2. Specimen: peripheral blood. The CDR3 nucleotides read TGTGCCAGCAGGACTTTAGCGGGGGGCGGAGAGACCCAGTACTTC. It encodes CASRTLAGGGETQYF. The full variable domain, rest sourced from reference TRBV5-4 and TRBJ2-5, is ETGVTQSPTHLIKTRGQQVTLRCSSQSGHNTVSWYQQALGQGPQFIFQYYREEENGRGNFPPRFSGLQFPNYSSELNVNALELDDSALYLCASRTLAGGGETQYFGPGTRLLVL.